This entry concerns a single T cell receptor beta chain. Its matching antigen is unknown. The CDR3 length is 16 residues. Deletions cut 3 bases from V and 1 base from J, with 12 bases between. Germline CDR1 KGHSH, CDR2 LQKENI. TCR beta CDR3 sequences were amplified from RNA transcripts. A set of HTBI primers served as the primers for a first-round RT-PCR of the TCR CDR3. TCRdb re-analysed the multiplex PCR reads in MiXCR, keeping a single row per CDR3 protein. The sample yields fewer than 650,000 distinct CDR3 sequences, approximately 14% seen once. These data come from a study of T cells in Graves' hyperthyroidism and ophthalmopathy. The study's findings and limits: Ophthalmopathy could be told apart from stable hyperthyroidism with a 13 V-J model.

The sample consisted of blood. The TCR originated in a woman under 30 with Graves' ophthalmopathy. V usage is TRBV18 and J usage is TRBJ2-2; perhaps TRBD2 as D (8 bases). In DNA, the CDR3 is TGTGCCAGCTCACCGCGGGGGGACAGGAACACCGGGGAGCTGTTTTTT. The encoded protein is CASSPRGDRNTGELFF.